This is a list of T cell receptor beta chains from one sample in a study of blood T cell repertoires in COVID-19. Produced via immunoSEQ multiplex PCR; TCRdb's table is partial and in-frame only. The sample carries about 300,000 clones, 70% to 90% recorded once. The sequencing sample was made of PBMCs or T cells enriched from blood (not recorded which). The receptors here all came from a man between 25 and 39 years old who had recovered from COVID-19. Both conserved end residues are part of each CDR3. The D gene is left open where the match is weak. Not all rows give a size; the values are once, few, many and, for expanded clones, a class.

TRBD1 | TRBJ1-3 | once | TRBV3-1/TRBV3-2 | CASSPYRGPDTIYF | TGTGCCAGCAGCCCCTACAGGGGGCCGGACACCATATATTTT
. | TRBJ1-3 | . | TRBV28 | CASRLDMSSGNTIYF | TGTGCCAGCAGACTCGACATGTCATCTGGAAACACCATATATTTT
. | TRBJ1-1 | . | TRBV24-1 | CATAGEGTEAFF | TGTGCCACCGCCGGGGAAGGAACTGAAGCTTTCTTT
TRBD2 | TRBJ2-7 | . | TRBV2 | CASSEMYAGVLDEQYF | TGTGCCAGCAGTGAAATGTATGCGGGAGTGCTTGACGAGCAGTACTTC
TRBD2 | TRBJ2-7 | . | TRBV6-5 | CASSFHSGDLGEQYF | TGTGCCAGCAGTTTCCATAGCGGGGATTTGGGCGAGCAGTACTTC
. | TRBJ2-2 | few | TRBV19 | CASSLYHLGELFF | TGTGCCAGTAGCCTCTATCACCTCGGGGAGCTGTTTTTT
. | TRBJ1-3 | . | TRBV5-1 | CASSLSGDSQNTIYF | TGCGCCAGCAGCTTGTCTGGAGACAGTCAAAACACCATATATTTT
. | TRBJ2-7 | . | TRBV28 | CASRSSGEYEQYF | TGTGCCAGCAGGTCCTCGGGGGAGTACGAGCAGTACTTC
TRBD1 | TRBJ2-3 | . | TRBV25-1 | CASSGQGVTLSADTQYF | TGTGCCAGCAGTGGACAGGGTGTAACCTTAAGTGCAGATACGCAGTATTTT
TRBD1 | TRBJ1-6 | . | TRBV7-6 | CASSLALVTGGNSPLHF | TGTGCCAGCAGCTTAGCGCTTGTCACAGGGGGCAATTCACCCCTCCACTTT
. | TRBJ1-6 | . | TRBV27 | CASSLQGYNSPLHF | TGTGCCAGCAGTTTACAGGGTTATAATTCACCCCTCCACTTT
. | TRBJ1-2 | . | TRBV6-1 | CASSEVTGYGYTF | TGTGCCAGCAGTGAGGTTACTGGCTATGGCTACACCTTC
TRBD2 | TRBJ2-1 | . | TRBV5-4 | CASSFGASGVYNEQFF | TGTGCCAGCAGCTTCGGGGCTAGCGGAGTTTACAATGAGCAGTTCTTC
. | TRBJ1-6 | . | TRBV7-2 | CASSLGLTVRNSPLHF | TGTGCCAGCAGCTTAGGGCTGACAGTACGTAATTCACCCCTCCACTTT
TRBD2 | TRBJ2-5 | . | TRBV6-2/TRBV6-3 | CASSPTSGRETQYF | TGTGCCAGCAGTCCGACTAGCGGCCGGGAGACCCAGTACTTC
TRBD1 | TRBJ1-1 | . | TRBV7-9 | CASSLGGGQGFGTEAFF | TGTGCCAGCAGCTTGGGGGGGGGACAGGGCTTTGGCACTGAAGCTTTCTTT
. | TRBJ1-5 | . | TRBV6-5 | CASSTDKQPQHF | TGTGCCAGCAGTACAGATAAACAGCCCCAGCATTTT
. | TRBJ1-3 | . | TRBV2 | CASSESQDQISGNTIYF | TGTGCCAGCAGTGAAAGTCAGGATCAAATCTCTGGAAACACCATATATTTT
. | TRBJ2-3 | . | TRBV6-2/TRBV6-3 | CACSLATTKQYF | TGTGCCTGCAGTTTAGCCACAACCAAACAGTATTTT
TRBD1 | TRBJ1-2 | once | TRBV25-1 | CASSEMTGVYGYTF | TGTGCCAGCAGTGAAATGACAGGGGTCTATGGCTACACCTTC
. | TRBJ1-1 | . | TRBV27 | CASSSNTEAFF | TGTGCCAGCAGCTCTAACACTGAAGCTTTCTTT
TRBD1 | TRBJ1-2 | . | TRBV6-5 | CATRRTGAYYTF | TGTGCCACCAGACGGACAGGGGCCTACTACACCTTC
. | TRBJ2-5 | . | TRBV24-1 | CATSDPGMGTQYF | TGTGCCACCAGTGACCCCGGGATGGGGACCCAGTACTTC
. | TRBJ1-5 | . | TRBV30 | CAWSVSGNQPQHF | TGTGCCTGGAGTGTATCTGGCAATCAGCCCCAGCATTTT
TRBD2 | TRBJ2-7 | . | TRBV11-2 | CASSLGWPSGSYEQYF | TGTGCCAGCAGCTTAGGTTGGCCTAGCGGGAGTTATGAGCAGTACTTC
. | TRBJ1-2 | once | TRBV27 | CASSKQGPYGYTF | TGTGCCAGCAGTAAACAGGGCCCCTATGGCTACACCTTC
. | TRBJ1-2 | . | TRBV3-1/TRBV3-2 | CASSPGRGNYGYTF | TGTGCCAGCAGCCCCGGGAGGGGCAACTATGGCTACACCTTC
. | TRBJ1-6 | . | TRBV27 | CASRSGSGSPLHF | TGTGCCAGCAGGTCGGGGTCCGGTTCACCCCTCCACTTT
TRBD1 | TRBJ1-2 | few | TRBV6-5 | CASSPLTGANYGYTF | TGTGCCAGCAGTCCGTTGACAGGGGCTAACTATGGCTACACCTTC
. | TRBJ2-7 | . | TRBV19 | CASSISLGSYEQYF | TGTGCCAGTAGTATTTCACTTGGCTCCTACGAGCAGTACTTC
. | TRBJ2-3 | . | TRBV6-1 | CASSDYRNPDTQYF | TGTGCCAGCAGTGATTACAGGAACCCAGATACGCAGTATTTT
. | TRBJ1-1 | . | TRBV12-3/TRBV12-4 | CASIQRSEAFF | TGTGCCAGCATCCAGAGGTCTGAAGCTTTCTTT
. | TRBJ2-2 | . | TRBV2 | CAVRYPTNTGELFF | TGTGCCGTACGCTACCCCACGAACACCGGGGAGCTGTTTTTT
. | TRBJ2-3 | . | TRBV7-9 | CASSLDELGRTDTQYF | TGTGCCAGCAGCTTAGACGAACTAGGGCGCACAGATACGCAGTATTTT
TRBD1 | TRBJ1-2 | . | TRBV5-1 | CASSLGQGNYGYTF | TGCGCCAGCAGCTTGGGACAGGGAAACTATGGCTACACCTTC
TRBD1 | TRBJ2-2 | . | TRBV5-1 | CASSPRGRTGELFF | TGCGCCAGCAGCCCCAGGGGGCGCACCGGGGAGCTGTTTTTT
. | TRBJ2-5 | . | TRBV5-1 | CASSFGGGRETQYF | TGCGCCAGCAGCTTTGGGGGAGGAAGAGAGACCCAGTACTTC
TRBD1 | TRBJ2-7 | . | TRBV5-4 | CASSLGGTGSREQYF | TGTGCCAGCAGCCTTGGGGGGACAGGGAGTCGCGAGCAGTACTTC
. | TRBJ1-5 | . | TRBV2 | CASSSDNPLDSPNQPQHF | TGTGCCAGCAGCTCGGATAATCCTTTGGACAGCCCCAATCAGCCCCAGCATTTT
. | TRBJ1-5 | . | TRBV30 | CAWSPSNQPQHF | TGTGCCTGGAGCCCGAGCAATCAGCCCCAGCATTTT
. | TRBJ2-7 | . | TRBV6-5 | CASQPRTYEQYF | TGTGCCTCCCAACCCAGGACCTACGAGCAGTACTTC
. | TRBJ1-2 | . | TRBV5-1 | CASSLGDFYEGYGYTF | TGCGCCAGCAGCTTGGGGGACTTCTATGAGGGCTATGGCTACACCTTC
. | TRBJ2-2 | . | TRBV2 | CASSETQPGTGELFF | TGTGCCAGCAGTGAAACCCAACCGGGGACCGGGGAGCTGTTTTTT
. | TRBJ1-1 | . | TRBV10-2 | CASSESRRGNTEAFF | TGCGCCAGCAGTGAGTCGAGACGGGGGAACACTGAAGCTTTCTTT
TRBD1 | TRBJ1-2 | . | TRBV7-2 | CASSSPYWTGKGNYGYTF | TGTGCCAGCAGCTCACCTTACTGGACAGGGAAGGGTAACTATGGCTACACCTTC
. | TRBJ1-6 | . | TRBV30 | CAWRRRVDNSPLHF | TGTGCCTGGAGGAGGAGGGTGGATAATTCACCCCTCCACTTT
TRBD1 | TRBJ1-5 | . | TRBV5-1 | CASSPGQGAGYDQPQHF | TGCGCCAGCAGTCCCGGACAGGGGGCTGGTTATGATCAGCCCCAGCATTTT
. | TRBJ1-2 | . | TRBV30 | CAWVDGNYGYTF | TGTGCCTGGGTCGACGGGAACTATGGCTACACCTTC
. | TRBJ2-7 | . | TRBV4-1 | CASSQDRTGRDEQYF | TGCGCCAGCAGCCAAGATCGGACAGGGAGGGACGAGCAGTACTTC
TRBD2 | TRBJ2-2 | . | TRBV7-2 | CASRPLAGAGELFF | TGTGCCAGCAGACCCCTAGCGGGAGCCGGGGAGCTGTTTTTT
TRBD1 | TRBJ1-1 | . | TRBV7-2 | CASSYRDRGLNTEAFF | TGTGCCAGCAGCTACCGGGACAGGGGGCTGAACACTGAAGCTTTCTTT